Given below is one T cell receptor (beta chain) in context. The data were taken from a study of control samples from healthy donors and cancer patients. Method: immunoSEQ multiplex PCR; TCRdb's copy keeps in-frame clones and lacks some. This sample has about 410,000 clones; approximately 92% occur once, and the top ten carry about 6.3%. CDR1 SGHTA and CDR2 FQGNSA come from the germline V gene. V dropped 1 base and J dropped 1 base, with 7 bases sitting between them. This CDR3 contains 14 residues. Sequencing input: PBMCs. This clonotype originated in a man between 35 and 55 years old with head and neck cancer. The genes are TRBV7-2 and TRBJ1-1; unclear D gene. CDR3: CASSLVATNTEAFF. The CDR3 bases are TGTGCCAGCAGCTTAGTAGCGACGAACACTGAAGCTTTCTTT.